This TCR beta chain was documented in a study of cytomegalovirus exposure and HLA in healthy donors. V dropped 2 bases and J dropped 10 bases, with 14 bases sitting between them. Germline CDR1 reads MNHEY; CDR2 reads SMNVEV (reference sequence). This CDR3 region has 13 residues. The PCR ran on 60 Vbeta and 13 Jbeta primers. Libraries were prepared by immunoSEQ multiplex PCR; TCRdb keeps only in-frame clonotypes and omits some of them. The table lists about 210,000 clones, 82% of them singletons. This TCR derives from a man between 35 and 55 years old in good health and CMV-seropositive. Specimen: PBMCs. The rearrangement joins TRBV27 to TRBJ1-1, with D unresolved. The CDR3 nucleotides are TGTGCCAGCAGTTTAATGGGTTCGGGTGGAGCTTTCTTT. Its protein product is CASSLMGSGGAFF.